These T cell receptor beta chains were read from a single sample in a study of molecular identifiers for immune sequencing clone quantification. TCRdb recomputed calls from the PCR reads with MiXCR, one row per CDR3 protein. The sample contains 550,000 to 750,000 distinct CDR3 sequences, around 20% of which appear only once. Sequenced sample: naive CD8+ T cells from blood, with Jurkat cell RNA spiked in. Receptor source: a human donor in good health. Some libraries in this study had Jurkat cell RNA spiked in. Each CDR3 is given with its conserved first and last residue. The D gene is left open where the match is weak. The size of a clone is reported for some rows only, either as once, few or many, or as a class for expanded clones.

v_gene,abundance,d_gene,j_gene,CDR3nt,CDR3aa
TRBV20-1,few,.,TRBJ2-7,TGCAGTGCCCCCGTGGAGACTCGGACTACCCTTTGGGGGGACGAGCAGTACTTC,CSAPVETRTTLWGDEQYF
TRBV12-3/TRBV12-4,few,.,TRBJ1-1,TGTGCCAGCAGTTTAGCAGGGGGAGGGGCTGAAGCTTTCTTT,CASSLAGGGAEAFF
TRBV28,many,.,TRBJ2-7,TGTGCCAGCAGCCCCCGGGGCCCCTACGAGCAGTACTTC,CASSPRGPYEQYF
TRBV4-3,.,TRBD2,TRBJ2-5,TGCGCCAGCAACCAAGATCGGGGGAGGGGAGGGGAGACCCAGTACTTC,CASNQDRGRGGETQYF
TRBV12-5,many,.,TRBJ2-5,TGTGCTAGTGGTTTGCAGGGACAAGAGACCCAGTACTTC,CASGLQGQETQYF
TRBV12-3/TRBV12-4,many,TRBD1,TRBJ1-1,TGTGCCAGCAGTCCCCGGGACAGGGTGCTGATGAACACTGAAGCTTTCTTT,CASSPRDRVLMNTEAFF
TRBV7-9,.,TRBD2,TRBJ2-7,TGTGCCAGCAGCGACGGGACTAGTATGGTAGACGAGCAGTACTTC,CASSDGTSMVDEQYF
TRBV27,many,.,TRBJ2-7,TGTGCCAGCAGTTTAGGGTACGGGGACTACGAGCAGTACTTC,CASSLGYGDYEQYF
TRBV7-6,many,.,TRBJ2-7,TGTGCCAGCAGCATGGGGACGGGCTACGAGCAGTACTTC,CASSMGTGYEQYF
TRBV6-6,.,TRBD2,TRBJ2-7,TGTGCCAGCAGTTACTCTATTGGGACTAGCGGGGGGGAGCAGTACTTC,CASSYSIGTSGGEQYF
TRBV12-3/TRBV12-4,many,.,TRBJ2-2,TGTGCCAGCAGTTCCGTTTTGATCACCGGGGAGCTGTTTTTT,CASSSVLITGELFF
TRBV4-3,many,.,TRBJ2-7,TGCGCCAGCAGCCAAGATTTCCGGGGTCCCTACGAGCAGTACTTC,CASSQDFRGPYEQYF
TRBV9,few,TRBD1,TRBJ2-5,TGTGCCAGCAGCCCCCCAGACAGGGGGAAAGAGACCCAGTACTTC,CASSPPDRGKETQYF
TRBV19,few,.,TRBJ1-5,TGTGCCAGTAGTATAGGCACCCGGGGGAGTCAGCCCCAGCATTTT,CASSIGTRGSQPQHF
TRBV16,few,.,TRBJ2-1,TGTGCCAGCAGCCAATCGGGAGTAGAACCTGAGCAGTTCTTC,CASSQSGVEPEQFF
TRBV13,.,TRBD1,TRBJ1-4,TGTGCCAGCAGCTCCGGACAGGGTAGGGGTGAAAAACTGTTTTTT,CASSSGQGRGEKLFF
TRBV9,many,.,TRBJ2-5,TGTGCCAGCAGCGTAGATGGGCTATACCAAGAGACCCAGTACTTC,CASSVDGLYQETQYF
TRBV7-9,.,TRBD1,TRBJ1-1,TGTGCCAGCAGCATCCCTCTACAGGGGGGCCGACGTGAAGCTTTCTTT,CASSIPLQGGRREAFF
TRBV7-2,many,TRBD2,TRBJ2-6,TGTGCCAGCAGCTTAGGGCGGCGGGAGGGCGTCTCTGGGGCCAACGTCCTGACTTTC,CASSLGRREGVSGANVLTF
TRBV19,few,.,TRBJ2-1,TGTGCCAGTAGTATCACAACAGGTTCCTACAATGAGCAGCTCTTC,CASSITTGSYNEQLF
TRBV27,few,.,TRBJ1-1,TGTGCCAGCAGTTTTGGACCGAGCACGGTTGCTTTCTTT,CASSFGPSTVAFF
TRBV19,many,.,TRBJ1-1,TGTGCCAGTACCTTAGGACAGAACACTGAAGCTTTCTTT,CASTLGQNTEAFF
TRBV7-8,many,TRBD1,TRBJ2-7,TGTGCCAGCAGCTTAGCCTTTTTTCGGGACAGGCCCTACGAGCAGTACTTC,CASSLAFFRDRPYEQYF
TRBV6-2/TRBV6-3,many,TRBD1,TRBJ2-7,TGTGCCAGCAGTTACCTCAGACAGGGGGTCTACGAGCAGTACTTC,CASSYLRQGVYEQYF
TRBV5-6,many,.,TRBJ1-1,TGTGCCAGCAGCTCCCCTCAGGAAGCTTTCTTT,CASSSPQEAFF
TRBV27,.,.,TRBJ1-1,TGTGCCACCCGGACAGCCGATCACACTGAAGCTTTCTTT,CATRTADHTEAFF
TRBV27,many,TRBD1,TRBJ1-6,TGTGCCAGCAGTCAACAGACTCCGGGACAGTATAATTCACCCCTCCACTTT,CASSQQTPGQYNSPLHF
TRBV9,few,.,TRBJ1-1,TGTGCCAGCAGCCGCGGTGGGGTCACTGAAGCTTTCTTT,CASSRGGVTEAFF
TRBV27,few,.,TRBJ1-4,TGTGCCAGCAGTTCCACTAATGAAAAACTGTTTTTT,CASSSTNEKLFF
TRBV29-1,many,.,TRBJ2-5,TGCAGCGTTGAAGAGTTCGGGGCCCTCCAGGAGACCCAGTACTTC,CSVEEFGALQETQYF
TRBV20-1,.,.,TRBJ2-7,TGCAGTGCTGACGACAGAGGCCTCTCCTACGAGCAGTACTTC,CSADDRGLSYEQYF
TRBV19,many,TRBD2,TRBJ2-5,TGTGCCAGTAGTGCCCTTTCTAGCGGGGGTTACCAAGAGACCCAGTACTTC,CASSALSSGGYQETQYF
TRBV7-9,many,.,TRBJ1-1,TGTGCCAGCAGCTCGCATGGAACGAGCACCACTGAAGCTTTCTTT,CASSSHGTSTTEAFF
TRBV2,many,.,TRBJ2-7,TGTGCCAGCAGTGAAGCGGGGTACCCCTACGAGCAGTACTTC,CASSEAGYPYEQYF
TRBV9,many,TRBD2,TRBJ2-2,TGTGCCAGCAGCGTAGATGGGACTACCTCCCCCCTTTCCGGGGAGCTGTTTTTT,CASSVDGTTSPLSGELFF
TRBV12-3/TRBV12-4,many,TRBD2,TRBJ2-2,TGTGCCAGCAGTTTTTCCCTGCGGGAGGGCCACACCGGGGAGCTGTTTTTT,CASSFSLREGHTGELFF
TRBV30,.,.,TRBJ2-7,TGTGCCTGGGGACATAGTGAGCAGTACTTC,CAWGHSEQYF
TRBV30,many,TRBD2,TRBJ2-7,TGTGCCTGGGGGACGACGAGGGAGGGCTACGAGCAGTACTTC,CAWGTTREGYEQYF
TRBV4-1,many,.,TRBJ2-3,TGCGCCAGCAGCCTTAAGTCAGATACGCAGTATTTT,CASSLKSDTQYF
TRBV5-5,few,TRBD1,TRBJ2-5,TGTGCCAGCAGCGAAGACAGGGGAAAGGTTCGGCAAGAGACCCAGTACTTC,CASSEDRGKVRQETQYF
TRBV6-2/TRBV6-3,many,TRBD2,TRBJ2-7,TGTGCCAGCAGTTACCTCACTAGCGAAGTCTACGAGCAGTACTTC,CASSYLTSEVYEQYF
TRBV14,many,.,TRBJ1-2,TGTGCCAGCAGCCAAGCCGGGGACTATGGCTACACCTTC,CASSQAGDYGYTF
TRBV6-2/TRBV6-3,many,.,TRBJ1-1,TGTGCCAGCAGTTATGTGGGAAGCAACACTGAAGCTTTCTTT,CASSYVGSNTEAFF
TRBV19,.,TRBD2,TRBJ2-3,TGTGCCAGTAGTATAGCCTTGCGGGGGAGCGCAGATACGCAGTATTTT,CASSIALRGSADTQYF
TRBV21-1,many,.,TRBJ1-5,TGTGCCAGCAGCCCTATCGATGCCTTTAATCAGCCCCAGCATTTT,CASSPIDAFNQPQHF
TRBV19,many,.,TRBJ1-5,TGTGCCAGTAGTATAACCGGGGGCGTAATATATCAGCCCCAGCATTTT,CASSITGGVIYQPQHF
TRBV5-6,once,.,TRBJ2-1,TGTGCCAGCAGCTTGGGGTGGGAGCAGTTCTTC,CASSLGWEQFF
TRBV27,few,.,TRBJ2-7,TGTGCCAGCAAGGGAAGAGGGAGCTCCTACGAGCAGTACTTC,CASKGRGSSYEQYF
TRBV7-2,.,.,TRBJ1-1,TGTGCCAGCAAGGAGGGGGGCCCCATCACTGAAGCTTTCTTT,CASKEGGPITEAFF
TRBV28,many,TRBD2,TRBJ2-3,TGTGCCAGCAGTTTGCCCACTAGCGGAGATAGCACAGATACGCAGTATTTT,CASSLPTSGDSTDTQYF
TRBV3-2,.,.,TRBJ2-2,TGTGCCAGAAAAGGGACAGGGGCCAACACCGGGGAGCTGTTTTTT,CARKGTGANTGELFF
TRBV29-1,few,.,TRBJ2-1,TGCAGCGTTGAAGTACAGGGAGGTTACAATGAGCAGTTCTTC,CSVEVQGGYNEQFF
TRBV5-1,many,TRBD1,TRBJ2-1,TGCGCCAGCAGCCCAGCAGGGGGCTGGGAGCAGTTCTTC,CASSPAGGWEQFF
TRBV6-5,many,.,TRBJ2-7,TGTGCCAGCAGTACCCGGGACGGCTCCTACGAGCAGTACTTC,CASSTRDGSYEQYF
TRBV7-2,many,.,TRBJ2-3,TGTGCCAGCAGCTCTCCTCCAGGGGACTTCACAGATACGCAGTATTTT,CASSSPPGDFTDTQYF
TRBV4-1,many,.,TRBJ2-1,TGCGCCAGCAGCCAAGATACGGGAATTCCCTACAATGAGCAGTTCTTC,CASSQDTGIPYNEQFF
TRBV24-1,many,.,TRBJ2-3,TGTGCCACCAGTGAATCAGGGTACACAGATACGCAGTATTTT,CATSESGYTDTQYF
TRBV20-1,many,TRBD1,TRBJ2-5,TGCAGTGCTAGACCACGGACAGGGTCGGGAGAGACCCAGTACTTC,CSARPRTGSGETQYF